This is a list of T cell receptor beta chains from one sample in a study of blood T cell repertoires in COVID-19. Assay used: immunoSEQ multiplex PCR; TCRdb lists only in-frame clones, some missing. The data show some 30,000 clones, almost 90% seen once. Sequencing used peripheral blood. All receptors derive from a human donor in a cohort sampled during active COVID-19. Both conserved end residues are part of each CDR3. The D gene is left open where the match is weak. Clone size is not always given. Where it is, it says once, few, many or a class for expanded clones.

v_gene	d_gene	j_gene	abundance	CDR3aa	CDR3nt
TRBV7-8	TRBD2	TRBJ2-3	once	CASSLTAGGLGDTQYF	TGTGCCAGCAGCTTAACCGCGGGGGGGCTGGGAGATACGCAGTATTTT
TRBV24-1	-	TRBJ2-3	-	CATSGGPIDTQYF	TGTGCCACCAGCGGGGGGCCGATAGATACGCAGTATTTT
TRBV11-2	TRBD1	TRBJ2-7	medium-sized	CASSSYRGQAYEQYF	TGTGCCAGCAGCTCTTACAGGGGGCAGGCCTACGAGCAGTACTTC
TRBV3-1/TRBV3-2	-	TRBJ2-5	-	CASSHPVGGVRETQYF	TGTGCCAGCAGCCACCCGGTCGGAGGTGTGAGAGAGACCCAGTACTTC
TRBV7-9	TRBD1	TRBJ2-1	few	CASSATGAPYNEQFF	TGTGCCAGCAGCGCGACAGGGGCCCCCTACAATGAGCAGTTCTTC
TRBV19	TRBD1	TRBJ1-5	-	CASSIGGTGAQPQHF	TGTGCCAGTAGTATAGGGGGGACAGGGGCTCAGCCCCAGCATTTT
TRBV11-2	-	TRBJ2-1	-	CASSLNRDLNEQFF	TGTGCCAGCAGCTTAAATAGAGATCTCAATGAGCAGTTCTTC
TRBV19	-	TRBJ1-4	once	CASRSMDSFDEKLFF	TGTGCCAGTAGAAGCATGGACAGCTTCGATGAAAAACTGTTTTTT
TRBV10-1	-	TRBJ2-3	-	CASSDNGESTDTQYF	TGCGCCAGCAGTGATAACGGGGAATCCACAGATACGCAGTATTTT
TRBV29-1	-	TRBJ2-7	few	CSVDGPGDEQYF	TGCAGCGTTGATGGTCCTGGAGACGAGCAGTACTTC
TRBV7-3	-	TRBJ2-3	-	CASSLNGISTDTQYF	TGTGCCAGCAGCTTAAACGGGATTAGCACAGATACGCAGTATTTT
TRBV9	TRBD2	TRBJ2-5	once	CASSSSGARQETQYF	TGTGCCAGCAGCTCTAGCGGGGCACGCCAAGAGACCCAGTACTTC
TRBV9	TRBD1	TRBJ1-2	-	CASTRGQGAVGYTF	TGTGCCAGCACTCGAGGACAGGGGGCTGTCGGCTACACCTTC
TRBV19	-	TRBJ1-5	-	CASSTNQGFGNQPQHF	TGTGCCAGTAGTACAAATCAGGGGTTCGGCAATCAGCCCCAGCATTTT
TRBV27	-	TRBJ2-7	-	CASSLRGREQYF	TGTGCCAGCAGTTTAAGGGGAAGAGAGCAGTACTTC
TRBV7-8	-	TRBJ1-1	-	CASSPGVYTEAFF	TGTGCCAGCAGTCCCGGGGTTTACACTGAAGCTTTCTTT
TRBV5-6	TRBD1	TRBJ2-2	-	CASSPRTGDTGELFF	TGTGCCAGCAGCCCCCGGACAGGGGATACCGGGGAGCTGTTTTTT
TRBV7-8	-	TRBJ1-6	-	CASTSGSRRNSPLHF	TGTGCCAGCACTTCCGGATCACGCAGGAATTCACCCCTCCACTTT
TRBV2	TRBD2	TRBJ2-7	-	CASMRGGRYEQYF	TGTGCCAGCATGCGGGGAGGGAGGTACGAGCAGTACTTC
TRBV18	-	TRBJ2-7	once	CASSPTQFEQYF	TGTGCCAGCTCACCAACACAGTTCGAGCAGTACTTC
TRBV6-5	-	TRBJ2-2	-	CASSREGGRPGELFF	TGTGCCAGCAGTAGGGAGGGGGGGCGCCCCGGGGAGCTGTTTTTT
TRBV7-8	TRBD1	TRBJ1-5	-	CASSWGTGRGQPQHF	TGTGCCAGCAGCTGGGGGACAGGGAGGGGTCAGCCCCAGCATTTT
TRBV9	TRBD1	TRBJ1-2	few	CASSRGQGGYGYTF	TGTGCCAGCAGCAGGGGACAGGGTGGCTATGGCTACACCTTC
TRBV9	-	TRBJ2-3	-	CASSVASLDTQYF	TGTGCCAGCAGCGTAGCTTCCCTAGATACGCAGTATTTT
TRBV30	-	TRBJ1-1	-	CAWSITGGTEAFF	TGTGCCTGGAGTATAACGGGGGGCACTGAAGCTTTCTTT